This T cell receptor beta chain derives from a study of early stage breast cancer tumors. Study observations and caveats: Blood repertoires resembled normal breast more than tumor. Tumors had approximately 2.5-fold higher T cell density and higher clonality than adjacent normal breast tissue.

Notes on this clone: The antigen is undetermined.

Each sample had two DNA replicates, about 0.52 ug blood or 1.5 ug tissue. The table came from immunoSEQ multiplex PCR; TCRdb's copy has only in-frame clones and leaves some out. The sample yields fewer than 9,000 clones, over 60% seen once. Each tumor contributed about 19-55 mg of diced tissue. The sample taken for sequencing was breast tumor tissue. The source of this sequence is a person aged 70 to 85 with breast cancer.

CDR3 nucleotide sequence: TGTGCCAGCAGTTTCGCTAGCGGGGCCGTCGAGCAGTACTTC. Amino acids: CASSFASGAVEQYF. V gene TRBV27 combines with J gene TRBJ2-7, with 9 bases aligning to TRBD2. The junction had 6 bases not matched to a gene; V was cut back by 3 bases and J by 6 bases. The germline gives CDR1 MNHEY, CDR2 SMNVEV (reference sequence). This CDR3 contains 14 residues.